The 32 T cell receptor beta chains in this list originate from one sample, sequenced in a study of blood T cell repertoires in COVID-19. Data came from immunoSEQ multiplex PCR; TCRdb stores just in-frame clones and leaves some out. The table has around 94,000 clones, approximately 86% seen once. Sequencing was done on a sample of peripheral blood. These receptors all come from a middle-aged man with active or convalescent COVID-19.

J is TRBJ1-6 and V is TRBV7-2; the match to TRBD1 covers 7 bases. The CDR3 has 14 residues. Germline V gene data show CDR1 as SGHTA and CDR2 as FQGNSA. The V gene end was trimmed by 1 base and the J gene end by 10 bases; junction bases not matched to a gene: 4. CDR3 loop: CASSLGQGGSPLHF. The CDR3 region has the DNA TGTGCCAGCAGCTTAGGTCAGGGGGGATCACCCCTCCACTTT.

The chain is built from TRBV3-1 (or the pseudogene TRBV3-2) and TRBJ1-1; D possibly corresponds to TRBD1 (5 bases). The ends were cut back, 3 bases at V and 3 bases at J, with 11 bases in the middle. Germline loops: CDR1 LGHDT, CDR2 YNNKEL (reference sequence). This CDR3 has 14 residues. The CDR3 region has the DNA TGTGCCAGCAGCCAGCTAAGGGGTGACACTGAAGCTTTCTTT. Encoded protein: CASSQLRGDTEAFF.

The rearrangement uses TRBV28 and TRBJ2-5, with 9 bases fitting TRBD2. This CDR3 region has 15 residues. The germline V gene encodes CDR1 MDHEN and CDR2 SYDVKM. Trimming took 3 bases from V and 4 from J; bases not matched to a gene: 6. In DNA form, the CDR3 reads TGTGCCAGCAGTTTTGCCGGGACTAGCATAGAGACCCAGTACTTC. This translates into CASSFAGTSIETQYF.

The count of this clone is one. This chain links TRBV18 with TRBJ1-2, with 10 bases that match TRBD1. Germline CDR1 KGHSH, CDR2 LQKENI. CDR3 size: 16 residues. After removal of 6 bases from V and 7 bases from J, the junction contained 14 bases not matched to a gene. In nucleotides, the CDR3 is TGTGCCAGCTCGCCTCGACGGACAGGGGGACGATCTGGCTACACCTTC. Its protein is CASSPRRTGGRSGYTF.

The rearrangement links TRBV24-1 to TRBJ1-5, with unresolved D. The germline gives CDR1 KGHDR, CDR2 SFDVKD. The CDR3 consists of 12 residues. V lost 6 bases and J lost 5, with 7 bases in between. The CDR3 DNA sequence: TGTGCCACCAGTTCCACTGATCAGCCCCAGCATTTT. Protein product: CATSSTDQPQHF.

This sequence joins TRBV6-5 and TRBJ1-1, with no clear D. Germline V lookup: CDR1 MNHEY, CDR2 SVGAGI. This CDR3 has 14 residues. Trimming pared 4 bases from V and 1 base from J, leaving 10 bases between. CDR3 in amino acids: CASSSTSGNTEAFF. In DNA form, the CDR3 reads TGTGCCAGCAGTTCAACCTCCGGGAACACTGAAGCTTTCTTT.

The CDR3 loop reads CASSQAVSGYNSPLHF. The CDR3 DNA reads TGTGCCAGCAGCCAAGCCGTTTCCGGCTATAATTCACCCCTCCACTTT. The rearrangement joins TRBV3-1 (or the pseudogene TRBV3-2) to TRBJ1-6; D gene unclear. The CDR3 runs 16 residues. Trimming cost V 1 base and J 3 bases, with 10 bases left between them. CDR1 is LGHDT and CDR2 is YNNKEL in the germline V gene (reference sequence).

The chain is built from TRBV4-2 and TRBJ2-1; 8 bases are a match to TRBD2. CDR3 size: 16 residues. Per germline, CDR1 LGHNA and CDR2 YNFKEQ. J gave up 6 bases and V 0 bases, and 7 bases lay outside the gene matches. As DNA, the CDR3 is TGTGCCAGCAGCCAAGATACGGGGGGGCCTTTCAATGAGCAGTTCTTC. The encoded protein is CASSQDTGGPFNEQFF.

The chain links TRBV6-5 to TRBJ2-7, with TRBD1 matching over 12 bases. V lost 6 bases, J lost 6 bases, and 6 bases stayed unmatched. The V gene's germline CDR1 is MNHEY and CDR2 SVGAGI. This CDR3 has 14 amino acids. The DNA for the CDR3 is TGTGCCAGCAGCCAGGGACAGGGGGCCCGCGAGCAGTACTTC. It specifies CASSQGQGAREQYF.

The V gene is TRBV6-5, the J gene TRBJ2-7; 9 bases fit TRBD1. The CDR3 is made up of 15 amino acids. The trim removed 6 bases at V and 4 bases at J, leaving 10 bases unmatched. Germline loops: CDR1 MNHEY, CDR2 SVGAGI. The DNA of the CDR3 is TGTGCCAGCAGGCAACCGGGACAGGGAAGATACGAGCAGTACGTC. The encoded protein is CASRQPGQGRYEQYV.

DNA of the CDR3: TGTGCCAGCAGTTACGGACAGGGTTACAATGAGCAGTTCTTC. It codes for CASSYGQGYNEQFF. The rearrangement joins TRBV6-2 or TRBV6-3 to TRBJ2-1; 8 bases match TRBD1. With V trimmed by 2 bases and J by 4 bases, 1 base remained unmatched. The germline V gene encodes CDR1 MNHEY and CDR2 SVGEGT. The CDR3 consists of 14 residues.

CDR3 DNA: TGTGCCAGCAGCAAACCAAATACGGGCGAGCAGTACTTC. This codes for CASSKPNTGEQYF. The chain links TRBV13 to TRBJ2-7; D is unresolved. This CDR3 comprises 13 residues. Germline V gene sequence: CDR1 PRHDT, CDR2 FYEKMQ (reference sequence). Trimming shortened V by 5 bases and J by 6 bases, and 14 bases separated the two germline ends.

The rearrangement joins TRBV7-9 to TRBJ2-2; D is unclear. CDR1 is SEHNR, CDR2 FQNEAQ, per germline (reference sequence). Trimming removed 6 bases from V and 6 bases from J, with 17 bases in between. CDR3 length: 15 residues. The CDR3 nucleotides read TGTGCCAGCAGACCCGACTGGTTAAAGGCCGGGGAGCTGTTTTTT. Encoded protein: CASRPDWLKAGELFF.

V gene TRBV6-4 combines with J gene TRBJ2-3, with 8 bases lining up with TRBD2. CDR1 is MRHNA, CDR2 SNTAGT, per germline. The V and J ends lost 5 bases and 5 bases, in that order; junction bases with no gene match: 9. CDR3 size: 15 residues. CDR3 sequence reads: CASSSSGGAGDTQYF. The DNA of the CDR3 is TGTGCCAGCAGTTCCTCCGGGGGGGCAGGAGATACGCAGTATTTT.

CDR3 amino acids: CASSFSGGNEKLFF. In DNA, the CDR3 is TGTGCCAGCAGTTTTTCGGGGGGGAATGAAAAACTGTTTTTT. V usage is TRBV27 and J usage is TRBJ1-4, with D maybe TRBD1 (5 bases). CDR3 length: 14 residues. Germline assignment: CDR1 MNHEY and CDR2 SMNVEV (reference sequence). Trimming removed 3 bases from V and 5 bases from J, with 10 bases in between.

There are a few counts of this clone. V is TRBV28 and J is TRBJ1-2; D remains ambiguous. Germline lookup yields CDR1 MDHEN and CDR2 SYDVKM. The V gene lost 1 base and the J gene lost 2 bases, with 8 bases spanning the gap. CDR3 size: 14 residues. In DNA form, the CDR3 reads TGTGCCAGCAGTTTATTGAGAGGGAACTATGGCTACACCTTC. Translation gives CASSLLRGNYGYTF.

This clone was found a few times. The V gene is TRBV28, the J gene TRBJ2-1; 9 bases agree with TRBD2. The germline CDR1 and CDR2 sequences are MDHEN and SYDVKM. The CDR3 extends over 14 amino acids. Trimming removed 4 bases from V and 10 bases from J; junction bases left unmatched: 8. As DNA, the CDR3 is TGTGCCAGCAGTTCAGGCGGGGGGGCCAGGGAGCAGTTCTTC. Its translation: CASSSGGGAREQFF.

Only one count was recorded for this clone. The DNA for the CDR3 is TGTGCCAGCAGCTTAAGAATAGGGAGCGTAAATGAGCAGTTCTTC. This encodes CASSLRIGSVNEQFF. The genes are TRBV7-2 and TRBJ2-1; weak D call: TRBD2 (5 bases). The CDR3 consists of 15 residues. Per the germline V gene, CDR1 is SGHTA and CDR2 is FQGNSA. The V and J ends lost 2 bases and 7 bases respectively, with 15 bases between them.

CDR3 in amino acids: CASRTILAGVETQYF. The CDR3 coding sequence is TGTGCCAGCAGAACAATTCTAGCGGGGGTAGAGACCCAGTACTTC. The V call is TRBV6-6, the J call TRBJ2-5; the match to TRBD2 covers 10 bases. The CDR3 has 15 residues. From germline, CDR1 is MNHNY and CDR2 SVGAGI (reference sequence). V lost 6 bases and J lost 4; bases outside the gene matches: 8.

V gene TRBV5-1 combines with J gene TRBJ2-1; 8 bases match TRBD2. CDR3 length: 15 amino acids. Looked up from germline, CDR1 is SGHRS and CDR2 is YFSETQ. The J segment lost 0 bases and the V segment lost 7 bases, leaving 6 bases of the junction unmatched. CDR3 region: CASVGGGSSYNEQFF. CDR3 sequence (DNA): TGCGCCAGCGTGGGCGGGGGGAGCTCCTACAATGAGCAGTTCTTC.

The chain couples TRBV10-2 to TRBJ1-4; maybe TRBD1 (5 bases). The V gene's germline CDR1 is WSHSY and CDR2 SAAADI. Trimming removed 7 bases from V and 6 bases from J, with 9 bases in between. The length of the CDR3 is 12 residues. CDR3 nucleotide sequence: TGCGCCAGCATGGGGGGGGATGAAAAACTGTTTTTT. Translated, it gives CASMGGDEKLFF.

The rearrangement links TRBV6-2 or TRBV6-3 to TRBJ1-5, with 7 nucleotides matching TRBD1. CDR3 size: 16 residues. Germline CDR1 and CDR2: MNHEY and SVGEGT. V trimming: 2 bases; J trimming: 3 bases; junction bases outside the gene matches: 7. The CDR3 loop reads CASSYPGQANNQPQHF. The CDR3, as DNA: TGTGCCAGCAGTTACCCAGGACAGGCTAACAATCAGCCCCAGCATTTT.

This sequence joins TRBV30 and TRBJ2-2; tentative D call: TRBD1 (5 bases). There are 14 residues in the CDR3. The germline V gene encodes CDR1 GTSNPN and CDR2 SVGIG (reference sequence). The V end lost 0 bases, the J end lost 1 base, and 6 bases lay between the germline ends. The CDR3 here is CAWSVQENTGELFF. The CDR3 bases are TGTGCCTGGAGTGTACAGGAGAACACCGGGGAGCTGTTTTTT.

The chain employs TRBV7-9 and TRBJ1-2; D perhaps matches TRBD1 (6 bases). The germline V gene encodes CDR1 SEHNR and CDR2 FQNEAQ (reference sequence). V lost 5 bases and J 7 bases, leaving 17 bases between the germline ends. The CDR3 is 14 residues long. The chain's CDR3 is CASSTAGGQGGYTF. The CDR3 bases are TGTGCCAGCAGCACCGCCGGGGGGCAGGGTGGCTACACCTTC.

This clone was observed once. The gene calls are TRBV7-9 and TRBJ2-7; tentatively, D is TRBD1 (5 bases). From germline, CDR1 is SEHNR and CDR2 FQNEAQ (reference sequence). Trimming pared 4 bases from V and 2 bases from J, leaving 12 bases between. The CDR3 spans 14 residues. The CDR3 is CASSSETVPYEQYF. CDR3 nucleotides: TGTGCCAGCAGCTCCGAGACAGTGCCCTACGAGCAGTACTTC.

The V gene is TRBV6-6, the J gene TRBJ2-5; possible D gene TRBD1, 5 bases. The CDR3 runs 12 residues. V lost 8 bases and J lost 1, with 8 bases in between. Germline CDR1 MNHNY, CDR2 SVGAGI (reference sequence). The CDR3 DNA reads as TGTGCCAGCCGGCAGGGCCAAGAGACCCAGTACTTC. This translates into CASRQGQETQYF.

The chain carries TRBV6-4 and TRBJ2-1; 8 bases align to TRBD2. CDR1 MRHNA and CDR2 SNTAGT come from the germline V gene. This CDR3 is 15 amino acids long. The V gene end was trimmed by 4 bases and the J gene end by 5 bases; junction bases not matched to a gene: 7. The CDR3 DNA follows: TGTGCCAGCAGTGTGACGGGGGGGATCGACAATGAGCAGTTCTTC. Residues: CASSVTGGIDNEQFF.

The gene calls are TRBV5-4 and TRBJ2-3; TRBD1 matches at 9 bases. The junction had 5 bases not matched to a gene; V was cut back by 4 bases and J by 8 bases. The germline V gene encodes CDR1 SGHNT and CDR2 YYREEE (reference sequence). The CDR3 extends over 13 amino acids. The CDR3 DNA is TGTGCCAGCAGCATGGGACAGGGACCTACGCAGTATTTT. Its translation is CASSMGQGPTQYF.

This sequence joins TRBV10-3 and TRBJ1-6, with D unresolved. V lost 4 bases and J lost 3, with 10 bases in between. The CDR3 loop spans 15 amino acids. Germline lookup yields CDR1 ENHRY and CDR2 SYGVKD. This CDR3 is CAISVSSGYNSPLHF. The CDR3 nucleotides are TGTGCCATCAGTGTGAGTAGCGGCTATAATTCACCCCTCCACTTT.

This chain connects TRBV6-4 to TRBJ2-2; possible D gene TRBD1, 6 bases. V gave up 5 bases and J gave up 3 bases, with 10 bases separating them. Germline V gene data show CDR1 as MRHNA and CDR2 as SNTAGT. This CDR3 has 14 amino acids. The CDR3 DNA reads TGTGCCAGCAGTCCACAGGGTTACACCGGGGAGCTGTTTTTT. It codes for CASSPQGYTGELFF.

This clone is a singleton in its sample. The V gene is TRBV23-1, the J gene TRBJ1-3; maybe TRBD1 (6 bases). TRBV23-1 is classed as an ORF, of uncertain function. The CDR3 spans 16 residues. Trimming removed 4 bases from V and 2 bases from J, with 15 bases in between. CDR3 protein: CASSLYEQGAGNTIYF. In DNA form, the CDR3 reads TGCGCCAGCAGTCTATATGAACAGGGTGCTGGAAACACCATATATTTT.

The rearrangement links TRBV13 to TRBJ2-6; unclear D gene. This CDR3 is built from 13 residues. Trimming shortened V by 4 bases and J by 2 bases, and 3 bases separated the two germline ends. The germline gives CDR1 PRHDT, CDR2 FYEKMQ (reference sequence). The CDR3 here is CASSSTGANVLTF. DNA of the CDR3: TGTGCCAGCAGCTCCACTGGGGCCAACGTCCTGACTTTC. Variable domain in full (rest from reference TRBV13 and TRBJ2-6): AAGVIQSPRHLIKEKRETATLKCYPIPRHDTVYWYQQGPGQDPQFLISFYEKMQSDKGSIPDRFSAQQFSDYHSELNMSSLELGDSALYFCASSSTGANVLTFGAGSRLTVL.